This is a list of T cell receptor beta chains from one sample in a study of regulatory T cells in long-lasting Graves disease. A single record per CDR3 protein comes from TCRdb applying MiXCR to the multiplex PCR reads. The top ten hold 10% to 15% of the sample, which has some 220,000 distinct CDR3 sequences, 15% to 20% seen once. These same records also appear under a second study, on T cells in Graves' hyperthyroidism and ophthalmopathy.

The source was peripheral blood mononuclear cells (PBMCs), collected at new diagnosis, from a patient treated with antithyroid drugs. These receptors all come from a woman younger than 45 with Graves disease. Both conserved end residues are part of each CDR3. Each record gives: V gene, J gene, clone size, D gene, CDR3 protein, CDR3 DNA. A D gene is named only where the DNA matches it firmly. Where a row states a size, it is once, few, many or the class of an expanded clone; other rows omit it.

v_gene: TRBV11-2; j_gene: TRBJ1-5; abundance: many; d_gene: NA; CDR3aa: CASSFAGQGQPQHF; CDR3nt: TGTGCCAGCAGCTTCGCAGGTCAAGGACAGCCCCAGCATTTT
v_gene: TRBV28; j_gene: TRBJ1-1; abundance: many; d_gene: NA; CDR3aa: CASSLKGPLMNTEAFF; CDR3nt: TGTGCCAGCAGTTTGAAGGGCCCCCTTATGAACACTGAAGCTTTCTTT
v_gene: TRBV6-1; j_gene: TRBJ2-3; abundance: few; d_gene: TRBD2; CDR3aa: CASSLLAAGTDTQYF; CDR3nt: TGTGCCAGCAGCCTACTAGCGGCTGGCACAGATACGCAGTATTTT
v_gene: TRBV28; j_gene: TRBJ2-7; abundance: many; d_gene: NA; CDR3aa: CASSFPKWASYEQYF; CDR3nt: TGTGCCAGCAGTTTTCCCAAGTGGGCTAGCTACGAGCAGTACTTC
v_gene: TRBV28; j_gene: TRBJ1-2; abundance: many; d_gene: NA; CDR3aa: CASSLQGLSYGYTF; CDR3nt: TGTGCCAGCAGTTTACAGGGGCTTAGCTATGGCTACACCTTC
v_gene: TRBV6-2/TRBV6-3; j_gene: TRBJ2-7; abundance: many; d_gene: NA; CDR3aa: CASSFTGTYYEQYF; CDR3nt: TGTGCCAGCAGTTTTACAGGGACCTACTACGAGCAGTACTTC
v_gene: TRBV6-1; j_gene: TRBJ2-4; abundance: many; d_gene: TRBD1; CDR3aa: CASSLGQGGRNIQYF; CDR3nt: TGTGCCAGCAGTCTCGGACAGGGGGGTCGAAACATTCAGTACTTC
v_gene: TRBV20-1; j_gene: TRBJ1-5; abundance: many; d_gene: NA; CDR3aa: CSARLGQGNQPQHF; CDR3nt: TGCAGTGCCCGTCTCGGGCAGGGCAATCAGCCCCAGCATTTT
v_gene: TRBV29-1; j_gene: TRBJ2-3; abundance: many; d_gene: NA; CDR3aa: CSVEDWAASTDTQYF; CDR3nt: TGCAGCGTTGAAGATTGGGCAGCGAGCACAGATACGCAGTATTTT
v_gene: TRBV7-2; j_gene: TRBJ2-7; abundance: few; d_gene: NA; CDR3aa: CASSSPGSDEQYF; CDR3nt: TGTGCCAGCAGCTCCCCAGGTAGCGACGAGCAGTACTTC
v_gene: TRBV19; j_gene: TRBJ1-5; abundance: NA; d_gene: NA; CDR3aa: CASRGLSNQPQHF; CDR3nt: TGTGCCAGTCGAGGTTTAAGCAATCAGCCCCAGCATTTT
v_gene: TRBV2; j_gene: TRBJ2-7; abundance: many; d_gene: TRBD2; CDR3aa: CASSSGLADGYEQYF; CDR3nt: TGTGCCAGCAGTTCGGGACTAGCGGATGGTTACGAGCAGTACTTC
v_gene: TRBV18; j_gene: TRBJ2-5; abundance: NA; d_gene: TRBD2; CDR3aa: CASSPRGAGAETQYF; CDR3nt: TGTGCCAGCTCACCACGAGGAGCGGGAGCTGAGACCCAGTACTTC
v_gene: TRBV11-3; j_gene: TRBJ2-5; abundance: NA; d_gene: NA; CDR3aa: CASSQGGIAAQETQYF; CDR3nt: TGTGCCAGCAGCCAAGGGGGTATAGCGGCACAAGAGACCCAGTACTTC
v_gene: TRBV19; j_gene: TRBJ1-4; abundance: many; d_gene: NA; CDR3aa: CASAWGYNEKLFF; CDR3nt: TGTGCCAGCGCCTGGGGTTATAATGAAAAACTGTTTTTT
v_gene: TRBV20-1; j_gene: TRBJ2-3; abundance: many; d_gene: NA; CDR3aa: CSARGPGGTDTQYF; CDR3nt: TGCAGTGCTAGAGGCCCCGGTGGCACAGATACGCAGTATTTT
v_gene: TRBV7-8; j_gene: TRBJ1-1; abundance: many; d_gene: TRBD1; CDR3aa: CASSPAPGGRSAFF; CDR3nt: TGTGCCAGCAGTCCCGCCCCAGGGGGGCGGTCAGCTTTCTTT
v_gene: TRBV12-3/TRBV12-4; j_gene: TRBJ2-5; abundance: many; d_gene: NA; CDR3aa: CASSFWDTRETQYF; CDR3nt: TGTGCCAGCAGTTTTTGGGACACAAGGGAGACCCAGTACTTC
v_gene: TRBV12-3/TRBV12-4; j_gene: TRBJ2-7; abundance: once; d_gene: TRBD2; CDR3aa: CASRPTSGGTLEQYF; CDR3nt: TGTGCCAGCAGACCGACTAGCGGGGGGACTCTCGAGCAGTACTTC
v_gene: TRBV5-8; j_gene: TRBJ2-7; abundance: many; d_gene: TRBD2; CDR3aa: CASSRSAGGQQYF; CDR3nt: TGTGCCAGCAGTCGCTCGGCGGGGGGGCAGCAGTACTTC
v_gene: TRBV6-1; j_gene: TRBJ1-5; abundance: many; d_gene: TRBD1; CDR3aa: CASSDGTGPQGEPQHF; CDR3nt: TGTGCCAGCAGCGACGGGACAGGGCCCCAGGGGGAGCCCCAGCATTTT
v_gene: TRBV30; j_gene: TRBJ1-1; abundance: many; d_gene: NA; CDR3aa: CASTPTAGGTEAFF; CDR3nt: TGTGCCTCGACCCCGACAGCAGGTGGGACTGAAGCTTTCTTT
v_gene: TRBV19; j_gene: TRBJ2-1; abundance: few; d_gene: TRBD1; CDR3aa: CASSLIRGLGGNEQFF; CDR3nt: TGTGCCAGTAGTTTGATAAGGGGGCTTGGTGGCAATGAGCAGTTCTTC
v_gene: TRBV12-3/TRBV12-4; j_gene: TRBJ2-1; abundance: many; d_gene: NA; CDR3aa: CASTSGVANEQFF; CDR3nt: TGTGCCAGCACCTCCGGGGTTGCCAATGAGCAGTTCTTC
v_gene: TRBV2; j_gene: TRBJ2-3; abundance: once; d_gene: NA; CDR3aa: CASCQEPGGADTQYF; CDR3nt: TGTGCCAGCTGCCAGGAGCCGGGTGGGGCAGATACGCAGTATTTT
v_gene: TRBV7-9; j_gene: TRBJ1-4; abundance: many; d_gene: NA; CDR3aa: CASSLGRNEKLFF; CDR3nt: TGTGCCAGCAGCTTAGGGAGGAATGAAAAACTGTTTTTT
v_gene: TRBV20-1; j_gene: TRBJ1-3; abundance: many; d_gene: TRBD1; CDR3aa: CSARGDRVSGNTIYF; CDR3nt: TGCAGTGCTAGAGGGGACAGGGTATCTGGAAACACCATATATTTT
v_gene: TRBV30; j_gene: TRBJ2-2; abundance: many; d_gene: NA; CDR3aa: CAWTLDRSVGELFF; CDR3nt: TGTGCCTGGACCCTAGACAGGTCGGTCGGGGAGCTGTTTTTT
v_gene: TRBV30; j_gene: TRBJ2-3; abundance: many; d_gene: TRBD1; CDR3aa: CASQGTTSTDTQYF; CDR3nt: TGTGCCTCACAGGGGACCACTAGCACAGATACGCAGTATTTT
v_gene: TRBV15; j_gene: TRBJ2-7; abundance: many; d_gene: NA; CDR3aa: CATSRDRRLSSYEQYF; CDR3nt: TGTGCCACCAGCAGAGATAGGCGGTTGAGCTCCTACGAGCAGTACTTC
v_gene: TRBV6-1; j_gene: TRBJ1-2; abundance: NA; d_gene: NA; CDR3aa: CASSEARAYGYTF; CDR3nt: TGTGCCAGCAGTGAAGCCAGGGCTTATGGCTACACCTTC
v_gene: TRBV6-5; j_gene: TRBJ1-1; abundance: many; d_gene: NA; CDR3aa: CASSYSERGGTEAFF; CDR3nt: TGTGCCAGCAGTTACTCGGAACGGGGTGGGACTGAAGCTTTCTTT
v_gene: TRBV11-3; j_gene: TRBJ2-1; abundance: many; d_gene: TRBD1; CDR3aa: CASSLDHRGVSYNEQFF; CDR3nt: TGTGCCAGCAGCTTAGACCACAGGGGCGTCTCCTACAATGAGCAGTTCTTC
v_gene: TRBV30; j_gene: TRBJ1-4; abundance: many; d_gene: NA; CDR3aa: CAWSRTNEKLFF; CDR3nt: TGTGCCTGGAGTAGGACTAATGAAAAACTGTTTTTT
v_gene: TRBV30; j_gene: TRBJ1-1; abundance: many; d_gene: NA; CDR3aa: CAWSGAGTGRGTEAFF; CDR3nt: TGTGCCTGGAGTGGCGCAGGTACAGGGAGAGGGACTGAAGCTTTCTTT
v_gene: TRBV12-3/TRBV12-4; j_gene: TRBJ2-3; abundance: many; d_gene: TRBD2; CDR3aa: CASSLGQGGRADTQYF; CDR3nt: TGTGCCAGCAGTTTAGGTCAAGGCGGGAGGGCAGATACGCAGTATTTT
v_gene: TRBV2; j_gene: TRBJ2-3; abundance: NA; d_gene: TRBD1; CDR3aa: CASSEGQGSTDTQYF; CDR3nt: TGTGCCAGCAGTGAAGGACAGGGGAGCACAGATACGCAGTATTTT
v_gene: TRBV5-1; j_gene: TRBJ1-1; abundance: few; d_gene: TRBD1; CDR3aa: CASSWGTGMNTEAFF; CDR3nt: TGCGCCAGCAGCTGGGGGACAGGGATGAACACTGAAGCTTTCTTT
v_gene: TRBV11-1; j_gene: TRBJ2-5; abundance: once; d_gene: NA; CDR3aa: CASSLEGTQYF; CDR3nt: TGTGCCAGCAGCTTAGAGGGGACCCAGTACTTC
v_gene: TRBV27; j_gene: TRBJ2-2; abundance: many; d_gene: TRBD2; CDR3aa: CASSFRGRARNTGELFF; CDR3nt: TGTGCCAGCAGTTTTCGCGGGAGGGCCCGGAACACCGGGGAGCTGTTTTTT
v_gene: TRBV28; j_gene: TRBJ2-7; abundance: many; d_gene: NA; CDR3aa: CASSEFAYEQYF; CDR3nt: TGTGCCAGCTCGGAGTTTGCCTACGAGCAGTACTTC
v_gene: TRBV9; j_gene: TRBJ1-3; abundance: many; d_gene: NA; CDR3aa: CASSVNSGNTIYF; CDR3nt: TGTGCCAGCAGCGTTAACTCTGGAAACACCATATATTTT
v_gene: TRBV30; j_gene: TRBJ2-3; abundance: many; d_gene: TRBD1; CDR3aa: CAWRQGATTDTQYF; CDR3nt: TGTGCCTGGAGACAGGGGGCAACCACAGATACGCAGTATTTT
v_gene: TRBV30; j_gene: TRBJ2-7; abundance: many; d_gene: NA; CDR3aa: CAWRGKRGFICEQYF; CDR3nt: TGTGCCTGGAGGGGTAAAAGGGGATTCATCTGCGAGCAGTACTTC